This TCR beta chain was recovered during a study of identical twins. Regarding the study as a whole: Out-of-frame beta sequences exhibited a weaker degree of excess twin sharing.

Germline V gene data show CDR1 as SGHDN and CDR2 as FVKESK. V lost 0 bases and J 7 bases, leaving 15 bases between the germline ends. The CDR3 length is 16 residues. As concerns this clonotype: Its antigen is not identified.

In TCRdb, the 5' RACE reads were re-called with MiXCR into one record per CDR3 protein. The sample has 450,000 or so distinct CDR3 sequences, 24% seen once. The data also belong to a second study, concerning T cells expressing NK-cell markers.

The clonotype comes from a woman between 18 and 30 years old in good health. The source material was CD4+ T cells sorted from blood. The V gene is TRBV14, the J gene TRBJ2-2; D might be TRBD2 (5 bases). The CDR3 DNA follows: TGTGCCAGCAGCCAAGAGCGGCAGCGCCGGGGCGGGGAGCTGTTTTTT. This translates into CASSQERQRRGGELFF.